Below, 30 T cell receptor beta chains from the same sample are listed, as sequenced in a study of cytomegalovirus exposure and HLA in healthy donors (dated by TCRdb to about 2017). Library method: the immunoSEQ multiplex PCR assay. For the multiplex PCR, a mixture combining 60 forward primers for TCR Vbeta segments and 13 reverse primers for TCR Jbeta segments was used. Drawn from immuneACCESS, this table holds only the in-frame rearrangements with V and J called that TCRdb kept. Clones are partly lost; checked studies trace under half to an unresolved V gene and leave the rest unexplained. The record for this sample contains some 140,000 clones. Jointly, the top ten make up about 2.1% of the sample. The sample comprised PBMCs. The receptors were gathered from an older woman in good health and CMV-seronegative.

The chain combines TRBV11-2 with TRBJ2-1; unclear D gene. The CDR3 sequence is 11 residues long. Germline CDR1 reads SGHAT; CDR2 reads FQNNGV. Trimming cost V 2 bases and J 15 bases, with 11 bases left between them. CDR3 DNA sequence: TGTGCCAGCAGCTTATCCGGAACGGGGTTCTTC. Protein: CASSLSGTGFF.

The chain recombines TRBV19 with TRBJ2-7; TRBD2 aligns across 9 bases. The CDR3 spans 15 residues. Germline V CDR1 and CDR2: LNHDA, SQIVND (reference sequence). Trimming cost V 3 bases and J 3 bases; bases outside gene matches: 6. CDR3 coding DNA: TGTGCCAGTAGTATGAAGGCTAGCGGGGTCTACGAGCAGTACTTC. Translated: CASSMKASGVYEQYF.

The chain carries TRBV28 and TRBJ1-5; unclear D gene. This CDR3 contains 12 residues. V was pared by 6 bases and J by 6 bases, with 9 bases between. Germline V CDR1 and CDR2: MDHEN, SYDVKM. Here the CDR3 reads CASREGSQPQHF. CDR3 DNA sequence: TGTGCCAGCAGAGAGGGAAGTCAGCCCCAGCATTTT.

The V gene is TRBV5-1, the J gene TRBJ1-1; no clear D. Germline CDR1 SGHRS, CDR2 YFSETQ. V was pared by 1 base and J by 5 bases, with 24 bases between. CDR3 length equals 18 residues. The CDR3 nucleotides are TGCGCCAGCAGCTTGCAGCCCCTGAGGGCAGGCCGCAGAACTGAAGCTTTCTTT. It codes for CASSLQPLRAGRRTEAFF.

The chain recombines TRBV7-5 with TRBJ1-5; the table gives TRBD1 as D, unverified against the DNA. TRBV7-5 is a pseudogene locus. The CDR3 spans 22 residues. The CDR3 nucleotides read TGTGCCAGAAGTCCTCACCCATCGTCTCGACAGGACCATAGGAATAGCAATCAGCCCCAGCATTTT. Translating it yields CARSPHPSSRQDHRNSNQPQHF.

This sequence joins TRBV29-1 and TRBJ1-6, with 9 nucleotides matching TRBD1. Germline V lookup: CDR1 SQVTM, CDR2 ANQGSEA. The CDR3 contains 13 residues. After removal of 5 bases from V and 9 bases from J, the junction contained 5 bases not matched to a gene. The CDR3 nucleotides are TGCAGCGTTATGACAGGGGGAGGTTCACCCCTCCACTTT. Translating gives CSVMTGGGSPLHF.

The J gene is TRBJ2-3, the V gene TRBV7-9; 7 nucleotides match TRBD1. V was clipped by 5 bases and J by 2 bases; unmatched bases: 10. Germline V gene data show CDR1 as SEHNR and CDR2 as FQNEAQ (reference sequence). CDR3 length: 16 amino acids. CDR3 DNA sequence: TGTGCCAGCAGCCTTGACAGGGATTTTCTCACAGATACGCAGTATTTT. Residues: CASSLDRDFLTDTQYF. Variable domain in full (rest from reference TRBV7-9 and TRBJ2-3): DTGVSQNPRHKITKRGQNVTFRCDPISEHNRLYWYRQTLGQGPEFLTYFQNEAQLEKSRLLSDRFSAERPKGSFSTLEIQRTEQGDSAMYLCASSLDRDFLTDTQYFGPGTRLTVL.

The CDR3 coding sequence is TGTGCCAGCAGTTCGGGAGCCCGCACAGATACGCAGTATTTT. It yields the protein CASSSGARTDTQYF. The chain has TRBV7-6 and TRBJ2-3, with D tentatively TRBD2 (6 bases). CDR1 is SGHVS and CDR2 is FNYEAQ in the germline V gene. CDR3 length equals 14 residues. V was pared by 6 bases and J by 1 base, with 11 bases between.

This chain connects TRBV19 to TRBJ1-5; D unresolved. V lost 1 base and J 4 bases, leaving 17 bases between the germline ends. This CDR3 region has 17 residues. CDR1 is LNHDA, CDR2 SQIVND, per germline (reference sequence). The CDR3 region is CASSIASWRRRNQPQHF. In nucleotides, the CDR3 is TGTGCCAGTAGTATAGCTTCGTGGAGGAGGCGTAATCAGCCCCAGCATTTT.

The chain employs TRBV18 and TRBJ2-3; 7 nucleotides align to TRBD1. The ends lost 6 bases at V and 2 bases at J; junction bases unmatched: 8. This CDR3 has 15 residues. Germline CDR1 is KGHSH and CDR2 is LQKENI. In nucleotides, the CDR3 is TGTGCCAGCTCCCCTATCGGACAGGTCACAGATACGCAGTATTTT. This sequence encodes CASSPIGQVTDTQYF.

J is TRBJ2-3 and V is TRBV18; 8 nucleotides align to TRBD1. The CDR3 is 15 amino acids. The germline V gene has CDR1 KGHSH and CDR2 LQKENI. V gave up 5 bases and J gave up 3 bases; unmatched junction bases: 7. For the CDR3, the DNA is TGTGCCAGCTCAAACAGGGGGAGTTTAACAGATACGCAGTATTTT. Translating gives CASSNRGSLTDTQYF.

This chain connects TRBV6-5 to TRBJ1-5; tentative D call: TRBD1 (6 bases). The length of the CDR3 is 14 residues. V was shortened by 6 bases and J by 3 bases, with 12 bases between the two germline ends. The V gene's germline CDR1 is MNHEY and CDR2 SVGAGI. The DNA for the CDR3 is TGTGCCAGCAGGGCTGACAGGTACAATCAGCCCCAGCATTTT. Translation gives CASRADRYNQPQHF.

The genes are TRBV7-3 and TRBJ2-7; no clear D. CDR1 and CDR2 from the germline V gene are SGHTA and FQGTGA. Trimming stripped 2 bases from V and 0 bases from J, with 8 bases between. The CDR3 runs to 14 residues. The CDR3 spells CASSLVPSSYEQYF. As DNA, the CDR3 is TGTGCCAGCAGCTTAGTCCCGAGCTCCTACGAGCAGTACTTC.

The chain joins TRBV7-8 to TRBJ2-7; TRBD1 agrees at 8 bases. Looked up from germline, CDR1 is SGHVS and CDR2 is FQNEAQ. J lost 2 bases, V lost 1 base, and 1 base had no gene match. The CDR3 sequence is 14 residues long. This CDR3 is CASSLEQGAYEQYF. The CDR3 nucleotides read TGTGCCAGCAGCTTAGAACAGGGGGCCTACGAGCAGTACTTC. Together with reference TRBV7-8 and TRBJ2-7, the CDR3 gives the full variable domain: GAGVSQSPRYKVAKRGQDVALRCDPISGHVSLFWYQQALGQGPEFLTYFQNEAQLDKSGLPSDRFFAERPEGSVSTLKIQRTQQEDSAVYLCASSLEQGAYEQYFGPGTRLTVT.

The chain uses TRBV11-1 and TRBJ2-1, with a possible D match to TRBD2 (6 bases). Trimming removed 5 bases from V and 7 bases from J, with 12 bases in between. Germline values: CDR1 SGHAT, CDR2 FQDESV (reference sequence). The CDR3 runs 13 residues. CDR3 sequence reads: CASSRTTGNEQFF. CDR3 nucleotides: TGTGCCAGCAGCCGGACTACTGGAAATGAGCAGTTCTTC.

The chain employs TRBV19 and TRBJ2-7; 9 bases fit TRBD1. The CDR3 extends over 16 amino acids. CDR1 and CDR2 (germline): LNHDA, SQIVND (reference sequence). V was pared by 3 bases and J by 2 bases, with 8 bases of the junction left unmatched. The CDR3 DNA reads as TGTGCCAGTAGTATTGCCCTCGGGACAGGGACCTACGAGCAGTACTTC. This sequence encodes CASSIALGTGTYEQYF.

To note about this clone: The same CDR3 can be traced to other DNA sequences in this sample. This chain links TRBV27 with TRBJ1-5, with unresolved D. The CDR3 is made up of 13 amino acids. V was trimmed by 6 bases and J by 4 bases, leaving 10 bases between them. CDR1 and CDR2 from the germline V gene are MNHEY and SMNVEV (reference sequence). The CDR3 is CASSWGGNQPQHF. DNA of the CDR3: TGTGCCAGCAGCTGGGGAGGAAATCAGCCCCAGCATTTT.

V and J are TRBV6-6 and TRBJ1-2, with TRBD1 matching over 7 bases. This CDR3 region has 13 residues. The junction had 7 bases not matched to a gene; V was cut back by 4 bases and J by 8 bases. Germline CDR1 reads MNHNY; CDR2 reads SVGAGI (reference sequence). The CDR3 here is CASSSDRVNGYTF. CDR3 DNA: TGTGCCAGCAGTTCCGACAGGGTGAACGGCTACACCTTC.

The V gene is TRBV5-4, the J gene TRBJ2-1, with 10 bases matching TRBD2. The V segment lost 6 bases and the J segment 4 bases; nucleotides outside the gene matches: 10. Germline V gives CDR1 SGHNT, CDR2 YYREEE (reference sequence). This CDR3 is built from 16 residues. DNA of the CDR3: TGTGCCAGCACCCTGGGAAGCGGGAGGGGTTACAATGAGCAGTTCTTC. Encoded protein: CASTLGSGRGYNEQFF.

The chain couples TRBV6-5 to TRBJ1-2, with D hard to call. Germline assignment: CDR1 MNHEY and CDR2 SVGAGI. Trimming removed 6 bases at V and 5 bases at J, with 13 bases between. The CDR3 is 13 amino acids. The CDR3 here is CASRRNSPYGYTF. In nucleotides, the CDR3 is TGTGCCAGCAGACGGAACAGTCCTTATGGCTACACCTTC.

This rearrangement joins TRBV27 to TRBJ2-7; 7 positions agree with TRBD1. J gave up 4 bases and V 5 bases, and 14 bases lay outside the gene matches. The CDR3 length is 16 residues. Germline V CDR1 and CDR2: MNHEY, SMNVEV (reference sequence). The CDR3 loop reads CASSPPPTDRRYEQYF. CDR3 coding DNA: TGTGCCAGCAGTCCCCCCCCCACGGACAGGAGATACGAGCAGTACTTC.

V gene TRBV27 combines with J gene TRBJ2-2; 10 nucleotides align to TRBD2. The CDR3 has 16 amino acids. Trimming took 4 bases from V and 4 from J; bases not matched to a gene: 6. Germline CDR1 MNHEY, CDR2 SMNVEV (reference sequence). The CDR3 DNA sequence: TGTGCCAGCAGTTCACGGACTAGCGGTGGCACCGGGGAGCTGTTTTTT. Its translation: CASSSRTSGGTGELFF.

The V call is TRBV6-6, the J call TRBJ1-1; D might be TRBD1 (5 bases). Per germline, CDR1 MNHNY and CDR2 SVGAGI (reference sequence). The CDR3 spans 14 residues. V was cut by 8 bases and J by 1 base, with 14 bases left in between. CDR3 bases: TGTGCCAGCTCCTTCGGCGGGGGGAACACTGAAGCTTTCTTT. It specifies CASSFGGGNTEAFF.

The gene calls are TRBV6-5 and TRBJ1-2; 9 bases align to TRBD1. Trimming took 0 bases from V and 4 from J; bases not matched to a gene: 0. Germline CDR1 reads MNHEY; CDR2 reads SVGAGI. This CDR3 has 14 residues. In DNA form, the CDR3 reads TGTGCCAGCAGTTACTCGGACAGGGGCTATGGCTACACCTTC. It encodes CASSYSDRGYGYTF.

V and J are TRBV7-3 and TRBJ1-5; D might be TRBD1 (5 bases). This CDR3 spans 17 amino acids. The V end was cut by 1 base, the J end by 4 bases, with 17 bases between. Germline V gene lookup returns CDR1 SGHTA and CDR2 FQGTGA. As DNA, the CDR3 is TGTGCCAGCAGCTTAAGCCCTTCAGGGTTGGGAAATCAGCCCCAGCATTTT. Translated, it gives CASSLSPSGLGNQPQHF. Full variable domain (rest looked up from reference TRBV7-3 and TRBJ1-5): GAGVSQTPSNKVTEKGKYVELRCDPISGHTALYWYRQSLGQGPEFLIYFQGTGAADDSGLPNDRFFAVRPEGSVSTLKIQRTERGDSAVYLCASSLSPSGLGNQPQHFGDGTRLSIL.

The chain is built from TRBV21-1 and TRBJ1-1; TRBD1, the D gene given by the table, was not confirmed from the DNA. TRBV21-1 represents a pseudogene. The CDR3 spans 15 residues. The CDR3 is CASSKGFGGLREAFF. The CDR3 bases are TGTGCCAGCAGCAAAGGCTTTGGGGGCCTACGTGAAGCTTTCTTT.

This chain joins TRBV27 and TRBJ2-1, with TRBD2 matching 7 bases. Germline V lookup: CDR1 MNHEY, CDR2 SMNVEV (reference sequence). The CDR3 extends over 16 amino acids. Trimming cost V 1 base and J 7 bases; bases outside gene matches: 10. The CDR3 nucleotides are TGTGCCAGCAGTTTATTCGCGGGAGCCGATGGTAATGAGCAGTTCTTC. Translating it yields CASSLFAGADGNEQFF.

The chain employs TRBV6-7 and TRBJ2-7, with D perhaps matching TRBD1 (6 bases). TRBV6-7 is an open reading frame, and its role is uncertain. The CDR3 sequence is 16 residues long. Trimming pared 0 bases from V and 3 bases from J, leaving 15 bases between. The CDR3 sequence: CASSYSGQQAVYEQYF. The CDR3 DNA is TGTGCCAGCAGTTACTCTGGACAGCAGGCCGTCTACGAGCAGTACTTC.

The V call is TRBV4-1, the J call TRBJ2-7; 7 bases are shared with TRBD2. Germline loops: CDR1 MGHRA, CDR2 YSYEKL. The CDR3 totals 14 residues. V was clipped by 5 bases and J by 0 bases; unmatched bases: 4. The CDR3 sequence: CASSVRDYSYEQYF. The CDR3 DNA reads as TGCGCCAGCAGCGTCCGGGACTACTCCTACGAGCAGTACTTC.

The chain employs TRBV29-1 and TRBJ1-1; a weak D match, TRBD1 (5 bases). CDR3 length equals 11 residues. Per germline, CDR1 SQVTM and CDR2 ANQGSEA. V was pared by 3 bases and J by 13 bases, with 15 bases between. Written as DNA, the CDR3 is TGCAGCGTTGACAGCGCGTTGGGGGGTTTCTTT. Translated, it gives CSVDSALGGFF.